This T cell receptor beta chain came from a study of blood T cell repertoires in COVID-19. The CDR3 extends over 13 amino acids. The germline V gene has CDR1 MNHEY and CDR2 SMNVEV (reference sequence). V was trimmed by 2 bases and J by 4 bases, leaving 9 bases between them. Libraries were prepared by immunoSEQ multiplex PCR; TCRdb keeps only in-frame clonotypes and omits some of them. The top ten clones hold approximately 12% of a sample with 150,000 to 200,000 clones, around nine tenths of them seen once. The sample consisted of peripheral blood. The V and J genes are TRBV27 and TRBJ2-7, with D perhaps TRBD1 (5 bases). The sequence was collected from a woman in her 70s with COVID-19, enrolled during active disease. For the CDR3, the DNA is TGTGCCAGCAGTTTAAGGGGAAAGTACGAGCAGTACTTC. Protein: CASSLRGKYEQYF.